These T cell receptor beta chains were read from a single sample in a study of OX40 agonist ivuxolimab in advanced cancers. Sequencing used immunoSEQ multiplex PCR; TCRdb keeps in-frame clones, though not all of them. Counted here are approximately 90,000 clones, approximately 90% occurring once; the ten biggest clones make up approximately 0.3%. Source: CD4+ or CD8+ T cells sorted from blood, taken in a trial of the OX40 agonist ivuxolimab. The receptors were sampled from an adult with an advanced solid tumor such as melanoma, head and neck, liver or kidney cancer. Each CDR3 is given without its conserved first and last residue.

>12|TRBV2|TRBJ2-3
ASRASGGRDTQY
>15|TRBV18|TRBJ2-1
ASSLTSGGASYNEQF
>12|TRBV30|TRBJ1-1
AWSLGLRNTEAF
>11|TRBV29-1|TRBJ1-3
SVGGAVGNTIY
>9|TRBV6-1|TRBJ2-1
ASSAGNEQF
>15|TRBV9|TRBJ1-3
ASSVTGQGHSGNTIY
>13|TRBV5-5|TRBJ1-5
ASSPRSEGNQPQH
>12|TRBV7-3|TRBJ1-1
ASSHGPQNTEAF
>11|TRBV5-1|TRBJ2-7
ASSLGQKVEQY
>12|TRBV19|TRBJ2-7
ASRRTGSSYEQY
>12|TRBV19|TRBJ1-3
ASSTGAAGNTIY
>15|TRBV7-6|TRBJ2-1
ASSLEGGGSSYNEQF
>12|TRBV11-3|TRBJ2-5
ASSPGLRQETQY
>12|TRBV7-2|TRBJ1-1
ASSPPKHPRRAF
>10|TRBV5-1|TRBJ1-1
ASSLGSGLLL
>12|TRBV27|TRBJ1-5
ASSPGTGNQPQH
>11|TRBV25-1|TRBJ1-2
ATRVEGLYGYT
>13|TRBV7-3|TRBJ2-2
ASTFLQGTSGELF
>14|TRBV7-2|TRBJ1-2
ASSLDRRGTHYGYT
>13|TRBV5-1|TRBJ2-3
ASSLDGLATDTQY
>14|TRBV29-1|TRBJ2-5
SVLNLGRQARETQY
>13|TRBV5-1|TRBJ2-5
ASRTSGGPGETQY
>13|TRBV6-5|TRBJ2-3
ASSQALATTDTQY
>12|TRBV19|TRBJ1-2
ASSISRGSYGYT
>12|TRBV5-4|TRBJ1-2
ASSLGQANYGYT
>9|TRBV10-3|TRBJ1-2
AIRTGDGYT
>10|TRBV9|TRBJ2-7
ASSPSSYEQY
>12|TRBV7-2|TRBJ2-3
ASSRGGSADTQY
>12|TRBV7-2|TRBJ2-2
ASNRQTNTGELF
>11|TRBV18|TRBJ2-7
ASSRDRSYEQY
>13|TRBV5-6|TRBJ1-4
ASSSLQGAHEKLF
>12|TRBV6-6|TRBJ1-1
ASSYGVGYTEAF
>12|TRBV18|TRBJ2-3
ASSPGVPGLTQY
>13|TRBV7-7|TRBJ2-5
ASSLEATAQETQY
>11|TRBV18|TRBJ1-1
ASSPRLDTEAF
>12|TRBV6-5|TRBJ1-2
ASRRQGLHYGYT
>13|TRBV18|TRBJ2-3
ASSPVTSSTDTQY
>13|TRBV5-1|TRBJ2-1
ASSLQGGGNTEQF
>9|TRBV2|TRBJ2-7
ASTGSYEQY
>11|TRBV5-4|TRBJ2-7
ASSLGGQYEQY
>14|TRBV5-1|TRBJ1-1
ASSLVGGTGGTEAF
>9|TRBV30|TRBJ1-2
AWSRALGYT
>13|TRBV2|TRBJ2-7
ASIDVAGITYEQY
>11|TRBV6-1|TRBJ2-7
ASMGGGAYEQY
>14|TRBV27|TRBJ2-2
ASSLTGATNTGELF
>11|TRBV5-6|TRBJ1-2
ASSPDGGYGYT
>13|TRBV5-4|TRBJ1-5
ASSSTTGEGQPQH
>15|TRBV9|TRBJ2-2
ASSHLGSGGGTGELF
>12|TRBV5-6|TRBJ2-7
ASSLLGGSYEQY
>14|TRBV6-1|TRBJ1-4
ASSEGASGFNEKLF
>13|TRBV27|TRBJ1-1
ASSGRTRQRTEAF
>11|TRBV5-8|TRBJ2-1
ASSLDRYNEQF
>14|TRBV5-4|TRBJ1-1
ASSPGQRTRDTEAF
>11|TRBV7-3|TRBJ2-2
ASRLAGPGELF
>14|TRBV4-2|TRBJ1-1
ASSQDRDAVNTEAF
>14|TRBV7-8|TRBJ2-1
ASSLVGGATYNEQF
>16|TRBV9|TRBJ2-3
ASSVTFGGGHPRDTQY
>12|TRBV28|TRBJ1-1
ASSVGGPNTEAF